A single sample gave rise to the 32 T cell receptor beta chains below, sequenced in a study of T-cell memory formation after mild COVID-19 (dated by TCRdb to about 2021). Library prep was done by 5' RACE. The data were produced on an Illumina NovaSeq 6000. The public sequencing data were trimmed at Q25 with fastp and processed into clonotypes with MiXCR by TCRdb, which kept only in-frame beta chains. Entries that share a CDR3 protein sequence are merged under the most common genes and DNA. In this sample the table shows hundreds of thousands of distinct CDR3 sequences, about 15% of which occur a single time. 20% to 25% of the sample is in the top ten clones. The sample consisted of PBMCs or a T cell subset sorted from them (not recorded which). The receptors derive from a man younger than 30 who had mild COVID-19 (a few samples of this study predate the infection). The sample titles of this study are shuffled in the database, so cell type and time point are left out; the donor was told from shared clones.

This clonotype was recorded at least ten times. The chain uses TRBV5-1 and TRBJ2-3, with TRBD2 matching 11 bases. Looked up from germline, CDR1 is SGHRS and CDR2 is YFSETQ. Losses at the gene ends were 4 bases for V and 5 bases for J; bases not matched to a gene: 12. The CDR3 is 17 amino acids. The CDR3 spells CASSRESSGGAEDTQYF. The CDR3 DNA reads TGCGCCAGCAGCCGCGAAAGTAGCGGGGGGGCCGAAGATACGCAGTATTTT.

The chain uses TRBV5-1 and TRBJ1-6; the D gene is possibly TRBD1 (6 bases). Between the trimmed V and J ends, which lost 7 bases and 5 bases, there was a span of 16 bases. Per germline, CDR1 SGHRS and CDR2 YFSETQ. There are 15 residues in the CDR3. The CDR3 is CASQGPGDDNSPLHF. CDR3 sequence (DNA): TGCGCCAGCCAAGGACCAGGGGATGATAATTCACCCCTCCACTTT.

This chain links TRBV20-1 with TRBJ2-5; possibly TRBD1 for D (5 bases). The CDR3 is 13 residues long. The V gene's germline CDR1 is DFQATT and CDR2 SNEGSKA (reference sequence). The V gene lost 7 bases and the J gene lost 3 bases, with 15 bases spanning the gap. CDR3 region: CSVQIAGKETQYF. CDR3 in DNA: TGCAGTGTTCAAATTGCAGGGAAAGAGACCCAGTACTTC.

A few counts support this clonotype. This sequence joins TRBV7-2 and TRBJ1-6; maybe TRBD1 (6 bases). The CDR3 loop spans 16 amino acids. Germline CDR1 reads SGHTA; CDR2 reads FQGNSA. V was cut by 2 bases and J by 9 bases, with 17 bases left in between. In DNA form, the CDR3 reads TGTGCCAGCAGCTTACAACAGGGTGGTCAAGGTTCACCCCTCCACTTT. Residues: CASSLQQGGQGSPLHF.

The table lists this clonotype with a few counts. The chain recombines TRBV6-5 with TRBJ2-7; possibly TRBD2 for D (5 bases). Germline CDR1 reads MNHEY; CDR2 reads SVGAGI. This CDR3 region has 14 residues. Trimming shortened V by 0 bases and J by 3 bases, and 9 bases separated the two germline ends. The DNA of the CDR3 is TGTGCCAGCAGTTACTCGCGAGGGAACTACGAGCAGTACTTC. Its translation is CASSYSRGNYEQYF.

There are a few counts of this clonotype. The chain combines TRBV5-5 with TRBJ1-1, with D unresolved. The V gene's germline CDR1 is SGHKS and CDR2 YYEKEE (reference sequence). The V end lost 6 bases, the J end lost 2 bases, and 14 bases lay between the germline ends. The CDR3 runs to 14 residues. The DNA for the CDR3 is TGTGCCAGCAACCGAGCTCGGGCTAACACTGAAGCTTTCTTT. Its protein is CASNRARANTEAFF.

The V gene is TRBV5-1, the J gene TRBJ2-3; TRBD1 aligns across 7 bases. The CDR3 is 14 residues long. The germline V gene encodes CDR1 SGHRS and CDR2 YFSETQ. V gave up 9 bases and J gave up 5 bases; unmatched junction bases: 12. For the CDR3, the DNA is TGCGCCACCAAACAGGGGACGGTGTTAGATACGCAGTATTTT. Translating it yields CATKQGTVLDTQYF. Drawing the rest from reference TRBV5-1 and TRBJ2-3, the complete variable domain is KAGVTQTPRYLIKTRGQQVTLSCSPISGHRSVSWYQQTPGQGLQFLFEYFSETQRNKGNFPGRFSGRQFSNSRSEMNVSTLELGDSALYLCATKQGTVLDTQYFGPGTRLTVL.

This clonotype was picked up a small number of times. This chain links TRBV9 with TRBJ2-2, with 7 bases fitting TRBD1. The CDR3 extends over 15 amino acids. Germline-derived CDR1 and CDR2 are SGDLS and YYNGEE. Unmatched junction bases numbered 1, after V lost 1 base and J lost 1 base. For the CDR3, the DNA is TGTGCCAGCAGCGTAAGGGGGCAGAACACCGGGGAGCTGTTTTTT. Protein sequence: CASSVRGQNTGELFF.

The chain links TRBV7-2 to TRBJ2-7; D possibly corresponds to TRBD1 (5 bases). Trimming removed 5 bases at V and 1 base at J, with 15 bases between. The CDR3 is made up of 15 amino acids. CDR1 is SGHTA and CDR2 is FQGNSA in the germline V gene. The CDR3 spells CASSNRAQGSYEQYF. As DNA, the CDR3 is TGTGCCAGCAGCAATCGGGCGCAGGGATCCTACGAGCAGTACTTC.

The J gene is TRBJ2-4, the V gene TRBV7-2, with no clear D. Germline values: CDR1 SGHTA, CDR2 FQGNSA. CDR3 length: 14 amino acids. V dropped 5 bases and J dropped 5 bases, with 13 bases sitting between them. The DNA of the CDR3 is TGTGCCAGCAGCCCAGACCGGACCCAAAACATTCAGTACTTC. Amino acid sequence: CASSPDRTQNIQYF.

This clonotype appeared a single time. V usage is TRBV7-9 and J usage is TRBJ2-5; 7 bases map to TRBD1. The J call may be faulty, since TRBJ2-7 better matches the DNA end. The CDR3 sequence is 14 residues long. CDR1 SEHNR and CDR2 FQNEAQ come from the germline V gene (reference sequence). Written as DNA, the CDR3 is TGTGCCAGCAGCACCTGGGACAGCTCCTACGAGCAGTACTTC. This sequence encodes CASSTWDSSYEQYF.

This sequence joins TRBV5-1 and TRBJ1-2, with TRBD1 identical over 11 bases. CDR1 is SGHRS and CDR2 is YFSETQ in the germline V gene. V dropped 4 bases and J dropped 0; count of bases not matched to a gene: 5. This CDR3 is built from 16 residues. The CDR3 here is CASSAPGQGANYGYTF. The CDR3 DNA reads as TGCGCCAGCAGCGCACCGGGACAGGGGGCTAACTATGGCTACACCTTC.

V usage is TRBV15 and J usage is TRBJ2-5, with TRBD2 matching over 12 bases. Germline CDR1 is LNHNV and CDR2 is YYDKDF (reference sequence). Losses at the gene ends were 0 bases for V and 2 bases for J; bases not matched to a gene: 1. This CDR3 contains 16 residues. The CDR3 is CATSRELAGGQETQYF. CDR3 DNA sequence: TGTGCCACCAGCAGAGAACTAGCGGGGGGACAAGAGACCCAGTACTTC.

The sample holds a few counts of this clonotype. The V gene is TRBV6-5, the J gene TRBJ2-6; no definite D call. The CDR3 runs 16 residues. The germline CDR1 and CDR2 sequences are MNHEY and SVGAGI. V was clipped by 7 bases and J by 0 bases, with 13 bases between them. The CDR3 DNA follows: TGTGCCAGCAAGGTTGGTGGAAGCTCTGGGGCCAACGTCCTGACTTTC. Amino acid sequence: CASKVGGSSGANVLTF.

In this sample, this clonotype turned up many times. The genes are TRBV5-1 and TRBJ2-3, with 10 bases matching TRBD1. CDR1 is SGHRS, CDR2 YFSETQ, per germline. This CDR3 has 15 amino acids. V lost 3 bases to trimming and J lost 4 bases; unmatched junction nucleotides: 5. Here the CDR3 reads CASSSTGGPADTQYF. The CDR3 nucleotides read TGCGCCAGCAGCTCGACAGGGGGCCCCGCAGATACGCAGTATTTT. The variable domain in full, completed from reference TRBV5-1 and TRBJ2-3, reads KAGVTQTPRYLIKTRGQQVTLSCSPISGHRSVSWYQQTPGQGLQFLFEYFSETQRNKGNFPGRFSGRQFSNSRSEMNVSTLELGDSALYLCASSSTGGPADTQYFGPGTRLTVL.

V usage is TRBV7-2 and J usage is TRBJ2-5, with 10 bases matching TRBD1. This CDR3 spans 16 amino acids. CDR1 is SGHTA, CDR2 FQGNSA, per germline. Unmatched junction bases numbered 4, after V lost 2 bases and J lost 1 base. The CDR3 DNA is TGTGCCAGCAGCTTATGGGACAGGGGCTTCCAAGAGACCCAGTACTTC. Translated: CASSLWDRGFQETQYF.

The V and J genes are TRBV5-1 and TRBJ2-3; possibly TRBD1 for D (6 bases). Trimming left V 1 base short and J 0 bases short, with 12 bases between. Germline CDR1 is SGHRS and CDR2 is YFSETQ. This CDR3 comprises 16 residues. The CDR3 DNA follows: TGCGCCAGCAGCTTGCCCCAGGGGCCTAGCACAGATACGCAGTATTTT. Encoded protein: CASSLPQGPSTDTQYF.

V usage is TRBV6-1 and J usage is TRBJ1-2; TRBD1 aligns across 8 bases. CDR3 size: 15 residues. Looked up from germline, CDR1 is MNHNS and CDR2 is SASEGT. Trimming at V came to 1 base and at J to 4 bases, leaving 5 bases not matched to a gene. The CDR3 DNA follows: TGTGCCAGCAGTGAAGTGGACAGGGAGGGCTATGGCTACACCTTC. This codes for CASSEVDREGYGYTF.

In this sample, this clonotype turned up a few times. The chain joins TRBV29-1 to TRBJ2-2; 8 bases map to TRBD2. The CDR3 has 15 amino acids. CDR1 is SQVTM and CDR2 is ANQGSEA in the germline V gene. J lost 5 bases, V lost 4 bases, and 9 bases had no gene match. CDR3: CSVAREGRGTGELFF. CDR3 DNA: TGCAGCGTTGCTCGGGAGGGGCGAGGGACCGGGGAGCTGTTTTTT.

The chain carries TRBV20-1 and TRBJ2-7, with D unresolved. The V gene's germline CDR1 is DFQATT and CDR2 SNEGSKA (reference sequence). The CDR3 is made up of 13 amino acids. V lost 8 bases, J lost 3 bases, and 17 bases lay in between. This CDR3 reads CSSNGATGYEQYF. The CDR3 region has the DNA TGCAGTAGTAATGGCGCTACCGGCTACGAGCAGTACTTC.

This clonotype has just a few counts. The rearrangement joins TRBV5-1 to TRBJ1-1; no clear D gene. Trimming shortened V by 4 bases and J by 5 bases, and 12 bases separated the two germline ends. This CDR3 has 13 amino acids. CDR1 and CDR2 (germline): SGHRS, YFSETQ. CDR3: CASSPMDGTEAFF. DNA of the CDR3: TGCGCCAGCAGCCCCATGGACGGGACTGAAGCTTTCTTT. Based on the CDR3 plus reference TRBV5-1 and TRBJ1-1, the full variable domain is KAGVTQTPRYLIKTRGQQVTLSCSPISGHRSVSWYQQTPGQGLQFLFEYFSETQRNKGNFPGRFSGRQFSNSRSEMNVSTLELGDSALYLCASSPMDGTEAFFGQGTRLTVV.

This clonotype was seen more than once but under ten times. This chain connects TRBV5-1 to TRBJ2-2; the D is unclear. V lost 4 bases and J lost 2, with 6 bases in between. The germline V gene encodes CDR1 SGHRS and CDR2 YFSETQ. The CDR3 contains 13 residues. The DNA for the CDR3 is TGCGCCAGCAGCGAGGTCAACACCGGGGAGCTGTTTTTT. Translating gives CASSEVNTGELFF.

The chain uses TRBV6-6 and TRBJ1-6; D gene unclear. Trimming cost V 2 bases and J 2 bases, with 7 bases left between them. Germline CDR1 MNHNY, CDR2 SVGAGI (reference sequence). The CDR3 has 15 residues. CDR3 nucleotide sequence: TGTGCCAGCAGTTACGGGGAGCCCTATAATTCACCCCTCCACTTT. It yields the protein CASSYGEPYNSPLHF.

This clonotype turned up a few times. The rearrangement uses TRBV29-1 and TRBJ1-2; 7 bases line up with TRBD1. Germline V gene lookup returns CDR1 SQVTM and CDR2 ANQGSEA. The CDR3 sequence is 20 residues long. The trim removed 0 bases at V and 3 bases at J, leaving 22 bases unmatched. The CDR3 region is CSVEDLFSTGTRGIDYGYTF. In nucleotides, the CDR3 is TGCAGCGTTGAAGACTTATTTTCGACAGGGACAAGGGGTATAGACTATGGCTACACCTTC.

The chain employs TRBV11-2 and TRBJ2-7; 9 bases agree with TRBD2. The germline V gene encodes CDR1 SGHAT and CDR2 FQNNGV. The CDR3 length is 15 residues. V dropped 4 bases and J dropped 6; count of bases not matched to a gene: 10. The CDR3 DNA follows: TGTGCCAGCAGCTCCCTGCGGGGGGGGCCTTCCGAGCAGTACGTC. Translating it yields CASSSLRGGPSEQYV.

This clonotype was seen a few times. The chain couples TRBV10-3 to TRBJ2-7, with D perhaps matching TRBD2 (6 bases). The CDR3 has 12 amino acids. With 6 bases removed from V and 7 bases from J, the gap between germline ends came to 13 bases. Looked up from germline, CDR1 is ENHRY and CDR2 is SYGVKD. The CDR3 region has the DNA TGTGCCATCAGAGACAAGGCGGGGGAGCAGTACTTC. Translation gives CAIRDKAGEQYF.

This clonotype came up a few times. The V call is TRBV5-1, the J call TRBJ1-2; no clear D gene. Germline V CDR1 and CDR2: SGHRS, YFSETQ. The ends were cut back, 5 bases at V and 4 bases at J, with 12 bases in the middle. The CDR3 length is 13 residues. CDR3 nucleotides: TGCGCCAGCAGTCGAACGGCGGGCTATGGCTACACCTTC. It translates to CASSRTAGYGYTF.

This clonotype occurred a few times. In DNA, the CDR3 is TGTGCCAGCAGCTCGGCACAAGCGGACATTAACGATGAGCAGTTCTTC. Amino acids: CASSSAQADINDEQFF. V usage is TRBV7-2 and J usage is TRBJ2-1; D tentatively reads TRBD1 or TRBD2 (5 bases each). The CDR3 has 16 residues. V was clipped by 4 bases and J by 8 bases, with 21 bases between them. Germline V gene lookup returns CDR1 SGHTA and CDR2 FQGNSA.

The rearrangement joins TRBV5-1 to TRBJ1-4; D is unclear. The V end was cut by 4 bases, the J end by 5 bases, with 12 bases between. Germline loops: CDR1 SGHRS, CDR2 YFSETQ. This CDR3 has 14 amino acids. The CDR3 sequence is CASSRDDPNEKLFF. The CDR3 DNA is TGCGCCAGCAGCCGAGATGATCCCAATGAAAAACTGTTTTTT. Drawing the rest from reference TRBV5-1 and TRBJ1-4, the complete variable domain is KAGVTQTPRYLIKTRGQQVTLSCSPISGHRSVSWYQQTPGQGLQFLFEYFSETQRNKGNFPGRFSGRQFSNSRSEMNVSTLELGDSALYLCASSRDDPNEKLFFGSGTQLSVL.

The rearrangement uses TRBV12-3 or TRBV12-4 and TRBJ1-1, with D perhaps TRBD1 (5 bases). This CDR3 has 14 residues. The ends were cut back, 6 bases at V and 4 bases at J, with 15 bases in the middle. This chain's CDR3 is CASRPRGGGTEAFF. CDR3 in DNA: TGTGCCAGCAGACCCCGGGGGGGTGGCACTGAAGCTTTCTTT.

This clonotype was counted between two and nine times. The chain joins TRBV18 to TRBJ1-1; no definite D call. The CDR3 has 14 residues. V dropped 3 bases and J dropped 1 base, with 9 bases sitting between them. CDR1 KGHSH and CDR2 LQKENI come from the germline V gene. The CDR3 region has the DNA TGTGCCAGCTCACCGTCGGTAGGGAACACTGAAGCTTTCTTT. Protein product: CASSPSVGNTEAFF.

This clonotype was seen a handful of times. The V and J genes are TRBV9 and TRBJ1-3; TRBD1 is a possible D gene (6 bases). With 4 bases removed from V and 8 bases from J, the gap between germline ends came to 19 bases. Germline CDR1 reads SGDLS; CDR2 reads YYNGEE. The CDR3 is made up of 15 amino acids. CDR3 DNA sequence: TGTGCCAGCAGCTTACGGGACACCGGGAGGGACACCATATATTTT. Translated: CASSLRDTGRDTIYF.